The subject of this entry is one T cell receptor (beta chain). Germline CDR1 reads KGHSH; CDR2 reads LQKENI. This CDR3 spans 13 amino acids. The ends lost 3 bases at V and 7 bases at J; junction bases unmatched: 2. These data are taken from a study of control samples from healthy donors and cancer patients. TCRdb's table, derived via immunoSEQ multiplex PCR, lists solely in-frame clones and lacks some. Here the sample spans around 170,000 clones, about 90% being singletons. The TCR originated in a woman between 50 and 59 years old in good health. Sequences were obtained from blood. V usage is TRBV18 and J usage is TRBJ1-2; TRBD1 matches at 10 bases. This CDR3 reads CASSPRQGAGYTF. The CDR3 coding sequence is TGTGCCAGCTCACCCCGACAGGGGGCTGGCTACACCTTC.